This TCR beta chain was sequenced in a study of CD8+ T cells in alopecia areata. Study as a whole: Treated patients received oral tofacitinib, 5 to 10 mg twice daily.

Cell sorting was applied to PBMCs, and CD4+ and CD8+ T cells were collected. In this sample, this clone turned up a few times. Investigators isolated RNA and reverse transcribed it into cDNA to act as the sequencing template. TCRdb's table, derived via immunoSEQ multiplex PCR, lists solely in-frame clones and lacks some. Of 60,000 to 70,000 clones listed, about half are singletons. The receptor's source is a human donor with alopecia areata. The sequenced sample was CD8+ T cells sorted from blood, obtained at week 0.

DNA for the CDR3: TGTGCCATCAGCCGGGGACTAGCGGGATACAATGAGCAGTTCTTC. This gives the protein CAISRGLAGYNEQFF. This chain uses TRBV10-3 with TRBJ2-1; 13 nucleotides agree with TRBD2. V trimming: 6 bases; J trimming: 4 bases; junction bases outside the gene matches: 3. Per the germline V gene, CDR1 is ENHRY and CDR2 is SYGVKD. The CDR3 sequence is 15 residues long.